This T cell receptor (beta chain) was sequenced in a study of cytomegalovirus exposure and HLA in healthy donors. Study summary: HLA-typed donors were the source of approximately 85 million unique TCRs, which an early data release held. Study-wide results and caveats: For most TCR beta V segments, an earlier analysis put the productive rate at about 87% or about 30% of the time. Upon later analysis, HLA-associated TCR beta chains proved more clonally expanded than other, equally common chains. In a later analysis, V- and J-gene trimming of beta chains associated with a DCLRE1C missense variant, replicated independently.

Trimming took off 5 bases at V and 0 bases at J, with 7 bases between the two ends. There are 13 residues in the CDR3. Looked up from germline, CDR1 is LNHDA and CDR2 is SQIVND (reference sequence). Use of 60 Vbeta and 13 Jbeta primers characterized the PCR. Profiled with immunoSEQ multiplex PCR; TCRdb holds only in-frame clones, not every one. In the table there are approximately 160,000 clones, about 80% of which are singletons. Comments on this clone: No antigen is known for it.

The source of this sequence is a male donor in good health and CMV-seronegative. J is TRBJ1-1 and V is TRBV19; unclear D gene. The sequenced sample consisted of PBMCs. CDR3 nucleotide sequence: TGTGCCAGTAGTCTGACTATGAACACTGAAGCTTTCTTT. This translates into CASSLTMNTEAFF.